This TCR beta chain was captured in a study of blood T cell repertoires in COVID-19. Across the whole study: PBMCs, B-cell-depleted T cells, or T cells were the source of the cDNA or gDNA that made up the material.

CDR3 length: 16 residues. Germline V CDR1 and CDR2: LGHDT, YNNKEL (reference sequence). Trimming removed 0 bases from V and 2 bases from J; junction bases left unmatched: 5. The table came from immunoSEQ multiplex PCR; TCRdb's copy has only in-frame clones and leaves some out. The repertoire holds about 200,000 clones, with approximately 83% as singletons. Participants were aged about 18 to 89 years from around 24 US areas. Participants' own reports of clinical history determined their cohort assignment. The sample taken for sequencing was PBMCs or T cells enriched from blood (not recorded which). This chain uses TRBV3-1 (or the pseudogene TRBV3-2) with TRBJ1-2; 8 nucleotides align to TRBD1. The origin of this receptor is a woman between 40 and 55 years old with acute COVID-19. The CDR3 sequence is CASSQDRDRPNYGYTF. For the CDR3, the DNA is TGTGCCAGCAGCCAAGACAGGGACAGGCCCAACTATGGCTACACCTTC.